These T cell receptor beta chains were read from a single sample in a study of shared clonotypes between healthy human individuals. Produced via immunoSEQ multiplex PCR; TCRdb's table is partial and in-frame only. The top ten clones hold around 0.058% of a sample with about 600,000 clones, around 97% of them seen once. Sequences were obtained from naive CD4+ T cells sorted from blood. These receptors all stem from a woman aged 30 to 39 in good health. CDR3s include the opening cysteine and the closing phenylalanine or tryptophan. The order of the fields is J gene, V gene, D gene, CDR3 length, clone size, CDR3 protein, CDR3 DNA. The D gene is left open where the match is weak. Not every row has a clone size; where given, it reads once, few, many or a size class.

j_call: TRBJ2-7; v_call: TRBV7-2; d_call: .; cdr3_length: 13; clone_size: .; cdr3_aa: CASSFPNSYEQYF; cdr3_nt: TGTGCCAGCAGCTTTCCTAACTCCTACGAGCAGTACTTC
j_call: TRBJ1-4; v_call: TRBV4-1; d_call: TRBD1; cdr3_length: 17; clone_size: .; cdr3_aa: CASSLAYRQGLNEKLFF; cdr3_nt: TGCGCCAGCAGCCTAGCTTACCGACAGGGCTTGAATGAAAAACTGTTTTTT
j_call: TRBJ2-3; v_call: TRBV5-1; d_call: TRBD2; cdr3_length: 18; clone_size: .; cdr3_aa: CASTHTGTSGSLTDTQYF; cdr3_nt: TGCGCCAGCACCCACACCGGGACTAGCGGGAGTCTGACAGATACGCAGTATTTT
j_call: TRBJ2-6; v_call: TRBV28; d_call: .; cdr3_length: 11; clone_size: .; cdr3_aa: CVAGGANVLTF; cdr3_nt: TGTGTCGCCGGCGGGGCCAACGTCCTGACTTTC
j_call: TRBJ2-2; v_call: TRBV5-1; d_call: TRBD2; cdr3_length: 16; clone_size: once; cdr3_aa: CASSLDGGRDTGELFF; cdr3_nt: TGCGCCAGCAGCTTGGATGGCGGGAGGGACACCGGGGAGCTGTTTTTT
j_call: TRBJ2-6; v_call: TRBV27; d_call: .; cdr3_length: 16; clone_size: .; cdr3_aa: CASSFYKLSGANVLTF; cdr3_nt: TGTGCCAGCAGTTTCTACAAACTCTCTGGGGCCAACGTCCTGACTTTC
j_call: TRBJ1-6; v_call: TRBV5-1; d_call: .; cdr3_length: 16; clone_size: .; cdr3_aa: CASRSWSGRNNSPLHF; cdr3_nt: TGCGCCAGCAGGAGTTGGTCCGGACGGAATAATTCACCCCTCCACTTT
j_call: TRBJ2-2; v_call: TRBV29-1; d_call: .; cdr3_length: 14; clone_size: .; cdr3_aa: CSVAGGASSGELFF; cdr3_nt: TGCAGCGTTGCCGGGGGCGCGAGTTCCGGGGAGCTGTTTTTT
j_call: TRBJ2-1; v_call: TRBV19; d_call: TRBD2; cdr3_length: 17; clone_size: .; cdr3_aa: CASRRLAGLPVDNEQFF; cdr3_nt: TGTGCCAGTAGGCGACTAGCGGGCCTCCCCGTAGACAATGAGCAGTTCTTC
j_call: TRBJ2-3; v_call: TRBV2; d_call: .; cdr3_length: 11; clone_size: .; cdr3_aa: CASSVGDTQYF; cdr3_nt: TGTGCCAGCAGTGTGGGAGATACGCAGTATTTT
j_call: TRBJ2-7; v_call: TRBV10-2; d_call: .; cdr3_length: 14; clone_size: .; cdr3_aa: CASRRTGRLDEQYF; cdr3_nt: TGCGCCAGCCGACGTACAGGTCGCCTCGACGAGCAGTACTTC
j_call: TRBJ2-2; v_call: TRBV6-5; d_call: .; cdr3_length: 16; clone_size: .; cdr3_aa: CASSSSRGAGTGELFF; cdr3_nt: TGTGCCAGCAGTTCGTCTCGGGGGGCGGGTACCGGGGAGCTGTTTTTT
j_call: TRBJ2-7; v_call: TRBV10-3; d_call: TRBD2; cdr3_length: 15; clone_size: once; cdr3_aa: CAIRSSGTSSYEQYF; cdr3_nt: TGTGCCATCAGATCTAGCGGGACAAGCTCCTACGAGCAGTACTTC
j_call: TRBJ2-5; v_call: TRBV7-9; d_call: TRBD2; cdr3_length: 16; clone_size: .; cdr3_aa: CASSLRFPAGVETQYF; cdr3_nt: TGTGCCAGCAGCTTGCGGTTCCCAGCGGGAGTGGAGACCCAGTACTTC
j_call: TRBJ2-7; v_call: TRBV2; d_call: .; cdr3_length: 15; clone_size: .; cdr3_aa: CASSVDRPSSYEQYF; cdr3_nt: TGTGCCAGCAGTGTCGACAGGCCCTCGTCCTACGAGCAGTACTTC
j_call: TRBJ2-3; v_call: TRBV5-1; d_call: TRBD2; cdr3_length: 18; clone_size: .; cdr3_aa: CASSSQNYGLAGGDTQYF; cdr3_nt: TGCGCCAGCAGCTCCCAAAACTACGGACTGGCGGGAGGGGATACGCAGTATTTT
j_call: TRBJ2-3; v_call: TRBV11-1; d_call: .; cdr3_length: 13; clone_size: .; cdr3_aa: CASSANPPDTQYF; cdr3_nt: TGTGCCAGCAGCGCCAATCCCCCAGATACGCAGTATTTT
j_call: TRBJ2-3; v_call: TRBV30; d_call: .; cdr3_length: 15; clone_size: .; cdr3_aa: CAWMFGEPGTDTQYF; cdr3_nt: TGTGCCTGGATGTTTGGGGAGCCAGGCACAGATACGCAGTATTTT
j_call: TRBJ1-2; v_call: TRBV15; d_call: .; cdr3_length: 12; clone_size: .; cdr3_aa: CATSRDYYGYTF; cdr3_nt: TGTGCCACCAGCAGAGACTACTATGGCTACACCTTC
j_call: TRBJ2-5; v_call: TRBV6-5; d_call: .; cdr3_length: 15; clone_size: .; cdr3_aa: CASSYGTGSRETQYF; cdr3_nt: TGTGCCAGCAGTTATGGCACTGGGAGTAGGGAGACCCAGTACTTC
j_call: TRBJ1-2; v_call: TRBV2; d_call: TRBD1; cdr3_length: 13; clone_size: few; cdr3_aa: CASIRDREDGYTF; cdr3_nt: TGTGCCAGCATCAGGGACAGGGAGGATGGCTACACCTTC
j_call: TRBJ2-1; v_call: TRBV15; d_call: TRBD1; cdr3_length: 15; clone_size: once; cdr3_aa: CATATDRGRYNEQFF; cdr3_nt: TGTGCCACCGCTACCGACAGGGGACGATACAATGAGCAGTTCTTC
j_call: TRBJ1-1; v_call: TRBV5-4; d_call: .; cdr3_length: 16; clone_size: .; cdr3_aa: CASSETGAPGLEGAFF; cdr3_nt: TGTGCCAGCAGCGAGACGGGGGCCCCGGGGTTAGAGGGTGCTTTCTTT
j_call: TRBJ2-7; v_call: TRBV27; d_call: TRBD2; cdr3_length: 18; clone_size: .; cdr3_aa: CASSPRDSGTSGSHEQYF; cdr3_nt: TGTGCCAGCAGTCCCCGCGATTCCGGGACTAGCGGGAGTCACGAGCAGTACTTC
j_call: TRBJ2-7; v_call: TRBV5-4; d_call: TRBD2; cdr3_length: 15; clone_size: few; cdr3_aa: CASSLDSGSSYEQYF; cdr3_nt: TGTGCCAGCAGCTTGGATAGCGGGAGCTCCTACGAGCAGTACTTC
j_call: TRBJ1-4; v_call: TRBV19; d_call: TRBD1; cdr3_length: 17; clone_size: .; cdr3_aa: CASSIEGRTGTVRELFF; cdr3_nt: TGTGCCAGTAGTATAGAAGGCCGGACAGGGACCGTCAGGGAACTGTTTTTT
j_call: TRBJ2-1; v_call: TRBV7-9; d_call: .; cdr3_length: 14; clone_size: .; cdr3_aa: CASSTGLMGNEQFF; cdr3_nt: TGTGCCAGCAGCACGGGACTCATGGGTAATGAGCAGTTCTTC
j_call: TRBJ2-1; v_call: TRBV7-6; d_call: .; cdr3_length: 18; clone_size: .; cdr3_aa: CASSSHFRGRSSYNEQFF; cdr3_nt: TGTGCCAGCAGCTCTCATTTCAGGGGACGGAGCTCCTACAATGAGCAGTTCTTC
j_call: TRBJ2-7; v_call: TRBV14; d_call: .; cdr3_length: 13; clone_size: .; cdr3_aa: CASSQARLYEQYF; cdr3_nt: TGTGCCAGCAGCCAAGCGCGACTTTACGAGCAGTACTTC
j_call: TRBJ2-1; v_call: TRBV5-1; d_call: TRBD2; cdr3_length: 14; clone_size: once; cdr3_aa: CASSIAGAPNEQFF; cdr3_nt: TGCGCCAGCAGCATAGCGGGAGCGCCCAATGAGCAGTTCTTC
j_call: TRBJ1-5; v_call: TRBV30; d_call: .; cdr3_length: 13; clone_size: few; cdr3_aa: CAWSASSGQPQHF; cdr3_nt: TGTGCCTGGAGTGCCTCCTCCGGTCAGCCCCAGCATTTT
j_call: TRBJ2-6; v_call: TRBV18; d_call: .; cdr3_length: 17; clone_size: .; cdr3_aa: CASSPPGWGSGANVLTF; cdr3_nt: TGTGCCAGCTCACCACCGGGTTGGGGGTCTGGGGCCAACGTCCTGACTTTC
j_call: TRBJ2-7; v_call: TRBV27; d_call: .; cdr3_length: 13; clone_size: .; cdr3_aa: CARPAQGIYEQYF; cdr3_nt: TGTGCCCGCCCGGCGCAGGGGATCTACGAGCAGTACTTC
j_call: TRBJ2-7; v_call: TRBV28; d_call: TRBD2; cdr3_length: 15; clone_size: .; cdr3_aa: CASSFSGTTQYEQYF; cdr3_nt: TGTGCCAGCAGTTTCTCCGGGACTACGCAATACGAGCAGTACTTC